A single sample is the source of the 20 T cell receptor beta chains below, sequenced in a study of blood T cell repertoires in COVID-19. Sequencing was performed with immunoSEQ multiplex PCR; in TCRdb, only in-frame clones are kept and a portion is missing. The profile shows 200,000 to 300,000 clones, just under 90% of them singletons. The sample taken for sequencing was PBMCs or T cells enriched from blood (not recorded which). Source of these receptors: a man over 45 who had been exposed to COVID-19.

This chain joins TRBV7-8 and TRBJ2-2; unclear D gene. This CDR3 comprises 16 residues. V was clipped by 3 bases and J by 5 bases, with 16 bases between them. Germline V gives CDR1 SGHVS, CDR2 FQNEAQ. CDR3 loop: CASSFRIARRTGELFF. The CDR3, as DNA: TGTGCCAGCAGCTTCCGAATAGCTCGGCGGACCGGGGAGCTGTTTTTT.

The J gene is TRBJ2-3, the V gene TRBV6-5; possible D gene TRBD2, 6 bases. Germline CDR1 reads MNHEY; CDR2 reads SVGAGI. The CDR3 contains 14 residues. Trimming removed 7 bases at V and 1 base at J, with 12 bases between. CDR3 coding DNA: TGTGCCAGCATCAATTGGGGGGGCACAGATACGCAGTATTTT. This sequence encodes CASINWGGTDTQYF.

The gene calls are TRBV5-1 and TRBJ1-5; TRBD1 might be the D (6 bases). This CDR3 is 15 amino acids long. CDR1 is SGHRS, CDR2 YFSETQ, per germline. V lost 0 bases to trimming and J lost 1 base, with 8 bases between them. The CDR3 reads CASSLGGQSNQPQHF. CDR3 sequence (DNA): TGCGCCAGCAGCTTGGGTGGACAGAGCAATCAGCCCCAGCATTTT.

The chain has TRBV6-5 and TRBJ2-7; 9 bases match TRBD1. The CDR3 extends over 14 amino acids. Germline values: CDR1 MNHEY, CDR2 SVGAGI. Losses at the gene ends were 4 bases for V and 1 base for J; bases not matched to a gene: 2. The CDR3: CASSWDRASYEQYF. The CDR3 region has the DNA TGTGCCAGCAGTTGGGACAGGGCTTCCTACGAGCAGTACTTC.

The chain recombines TRBV9 with TRBJ1-2; tentatively, D is TRBD1 (6 bases). The CDR3 consists of 15 residues. The germline V gene has CDR1 SGDLS and CDR2 YYNGEE. The V and J ends lost 0 bases and 6 bases respectively, with 15 bases between them. The chain's CDR3 is CASSVGVGGVNGYTF. The CDR3 DNA sequence: TGTGCCAGCAGCGTAGGAGTAGGGGGAGTCAATGGCTACACCTTC.

The chain carries TRBV30 and TRBJ1-6; 9 bases line up with TRBD1. V dropped 3 bases and J dropped 10; count of bases not matched to a gene: 10. Germline-derived CDR1 and CDR2 are GTSNPN and SVGIG (reference sequence). This CDR3 region has 15 residues. The CDR3 DNA follows: TGTGCCTGGAGCCTAGGGGACAGGGTTGGCTCACCCCTCCACTTT. It encodes CAWSLGDRVGSPLHF.

This chain uses TRBV28 with TRBJ1-2; unclear D gene. V was clipped by 6 bases and J by 0 bases, with 8 bases between them. CDR1 MDHEN and CDR2 SYDVKM come from the germline V gene. The CDR3 sequence is 13 residues long. The CDR3 nucleotides are TGTGCCAGCAGCTACAGAGCTAACTATGGCTACACCTTC. Protein: CASSYRANYGYTF.

The genes are TRBV27 and TRBJ2-3; D not certain. The ends were cut back, 5 bases at V and 2 bases at J, with 11 bases in the middle. This CDR3 has 14 amino acids. Germline V gene sequence: CDR1 MNHEY, CDR2 SMNVEV (reference sequence). CDR3 sequence: CASSPSSYTDTQYF. CDR3 DNA: TGTGCCAGCAGTCCGTCGAGCTACACAGATACGCAGTATTTT.

The rearrangement links TRBV19 to TRBJ1-5; 7 positions match TRBD1. The CDR3 extends over 15 amino acids. Germline V gives CDR1 LNHDA, CDR2 SQIVND (reference sequence). Trimming removed 4 bases from V and 6 bases from J; junction bases left unmatched: 9. For the CDR3, the DNA is TGTGCCAGTAGTAAGGGAGGAGACAGGGTTCAGCCCCAGCATTTT. Translating it yields CASSKGGDRVQPQHF.

The V gene is TRBV10-1, the J gene TRBJ1-1; possible D gene TRBD1, 5 bases. The CDR3 spans 13 residues. The V end lost 9 bases, the J end lost 4 bases, and 15 bases lay between the germline ends. Germline-derived CDR1 and CDR2 are WNHNN and SYGVQD (reference sequence). The CDR3 loop reads CARINKGSTEAFF. CDR3 nucleotide sequence: TGCGCCAGGATAAACAAGGGGTCCACTGAAGCTTTCTTT.

On this clone itself: At one boundary the junction diverges from the germline segment, which might be a read error. The J gene is TRBJ1-2, the V gene TRBV9; the D is unclear. Per germline, CDR1 SGDLS and CDR2 YYNGEE. This CDR3 is built from 14 residues. The CDR3 DNA is TGTGCCAGCAGCGTAGGGGGAGGACCCTATGGCCACACCTTC. This gives the protein CASSVGGGPYGHTF.

The chain couples TRBV10-3 to TRBJ1-6; D might be TRBD1 (5 bases). Germline V gene data show CDR1 as ENHRY and CDR2 as SYGVKD. V was pared by 5 bases and J by 8 bases, with 13 bases between. This CDR3 spans 14 amino acids. The CDR3 loop is CAISQGGRDSPLHF. CDR3 DNA: TGTGCCATCAGTCAGGGTGGAAGGGATTCACCCCTCCACTTT.

This sequence joins TRBV28 and TRBJ1-1; 7 positions agree with TRBD1. Germline loops: CDR1 MDHEN, CDR2 SYDVKM. The CDR3 sequence is 13 residues long. V lost 7 bases to trimming and J lost 4 bases; unmatched junction nucleotides: 6. The CDR3 sequence: CASNSRGLTEAFF. The CDR3 DNA sequence: TGTGCCAGCAACTCAAGGGGGCTCACTGAAGCTTTCTTT.

Only one count was recorded for this clone. The chain has TRBV6-5 and TRBJ2-7; 8 nucleotides agree with TRBD1. The CDR3 has 15 residues. The trim removed 2 bases at V and 1 base at J, leaving 4 bases unmatched. The V gene's germline CDR1 is MNHEY and CDR2 SVGAGI. In DNA form, the CDR3 reads TGTGCCAGCAGTTACAAAGGACAGGGTTCCTACGAGCAGTACTTC. This codes for CASSYKGQGSYEQYF.

The rearrangement uses TRBV9 and TRBJ1-1; D is ambiguous. Trimming took off 4 bases at V and 8 bases at J, with 21 bases between the two ends. The CDR3 is made up of 15 amino acids. The germline gives CDR1 SGDLS, CDR2 YYNGEE. The CDR3 here is CASSTRTHQGREAFF. CDR3 DNA sequence: TGTGCCAGCAGCACCCGGACGCACCAAGGGAGAGAAGCTTTCTTT. The full variable domain, its missing parts supplied by reference TRBV9 and TRBJ1-1, is DSGVTQTPKHLITATGQRVTLRCSPRSGDLSVYWYQQSLDQGLQFLIQYYNGEERAKGNILERFSAQQFPDLHSELNLSSLELGDSALYFCASSTRTHQGREAFFGQGTRLTVV.

The chain uses TRBV9 and TRBJ2-7; no clear D gene. The CDR3 spans 11 residues. Trimming removed 5 bases at V and 4 bases at J, with 7 bases between. Germline V lookup: CDR1 SGDLS, CDR2 YYNGEE. The CDR3 DNA reads TGTGCCAGCAGTGGAGAATACGAGCAGTACTTC. Its protein product is CASSGEYEQYF.

The V call is TRBV7-9, the J call TRBJ2-2, with no clear D. The germline V gene encodes CDR1 SEHNR and CDR2 FQNEAQ (reference sequence). Trimming removed 5 bases at V and 6 bases at J, with 13 bases between. This CDR3 is 14 amino acids long. CDR3 residues: CASSETSSAGELFF. CDR3 sequence (DNA): TGTGCCAGCAGCGAAACGTCGAGTGCCGGGGAGCTGTTTTTT.

The chain couples TRBV6-5 to TRBJ2-1, with 7 nucleotides matching TRBD1. The CDR3 consists of 15 residues. Germline V lookup: CDR1 MNHEY, CDR2 SVGAGI. V lost 4 bases, J lost 7 bases, and 10 bases stayed unmatched. CDR3 residues: CASSFTGEKDNEQFF. The CDR3 bases are TGTGCCAGCAGTTTTACAGGGGAGAAGGATAATGAGCAGTTCTTC.

This clone showed up just a few times. V and J are TRBV4-2 and TRBJ1-1; TRBD1 is a possible D gene (6 bases). The ends were cut back, 3 bases at V and 4 bases at J, with 15 bases in the middle. This CDR3 spans 15 amino acids. CDR1 LGHNA and CDR2 YNFKEQ come from the germline V gene. Here the CDR3 reads CASSHGHTGITEAFF. Here the CDR3 DNA reads TGTGCCAGCAGCCACGGCCATACAGGGATCACTGAAGCTTTCTTT.

The rearrangement links TRBV19 to TRBJ2-3, with D possibly being TRBD2 (5 bases). The ends were cut back, 5 bases at V and 4 bases at J, with 16 bases in the middle. This CDR3 has 15 amino acids. Germline V gene lookup returns CDR1 LNHDA and CDR2 SQIVND (reference sequence). CDR3 region: CASSPLLVGADTQYF. The DNA for the CDR3 is TGTGCCAGTAGTCCCCTCCTGGTCGGGGCAGATACGCAGTATTTT.